Each of the 24 T cell receptor beta chains below was sequenced from the same sample in a study of blood T cell repertoires in COVID-19. Using immunoSEQ multiplex PCR, the repertoire was profiled, and TCRdb retains in-frame clones only, with some absent. The sample has around 38,000 clones, approximately 86% seen once. The sample comprised peripheral blood. The receptor source for this set is a man aged 70-80 years with acute or convalescent COVID-19.

The J gene is TRBJ1-4, the V gene TRBV9; D gene ambiguous. The CDR3 runs 14 residues. V dropped 0 bases and J dropped 7 bases, with 10 bases sitting between them. Germline V gene sequence: CDR1 SGDLS, CDR2 YYNGEE. The CDR3 region is CASSVGSVSEKLFF. The CDR3 bases are TGTGCCAGCAGCGTAGGGTCAGTTTCTGAAAAACTGTTTTTT.

The V gene is TRBV5-1, the J gene TRBJ2-7; a weak D match, TRBD1 (6 bases). Germline assignment: CDR1 SGHRS and CDR2 YFSETQ. V lost 0 bases to trimming and J lost 6 bases, with 10 bases between them. This CDR3 spans 13 amino acids. The CDR3 region has the DNA TGCGCCAGCAGCTTGGACAGGGTACTCGAGCAGTACTTC. Translated, it gives CASSLDRVLEQYF.

The V and J genes are TRBV20-1 and TRBJ2-7; possible D gene TRBD2, 5 bases. There are 13 residues in the CDR3. Deletions cut 3 bases from V and 7 bases from J, with 16 bases between. From germline, CDR1 is DFQATT and CDR2 SNEGSKA (reference sequence). CDR3 protein: CSASSPPSGEQYF. The CDR3 DNA reads TGCAGTGCTAGTAGTCCACCCTCGGGAGAGCAGTACTTC.

The chain joins TRBV12-3 or TRBV12-4 to TRBJ2-7; 7 bases align to TRBD2. The ends lost 5 bases at V and 7 bases at J; junction bases unmatched: 8. The CDR3 covers 13 residues. CDR3 sequence (DNA): TGTGCCAGCAGTCCCCCGGCGGGGGTTGAGCAGTACTTC. This encodes CASSPPAGVEQYF.

The gene calls are TRBV9 and TRBJ1-5; D is unresolved. Germline values: CDR1 SGDLS, CDR2 YYNGEE. The CDR3 runs 13 residues. V was trimmed by 0 bases and J by 4 bases, leaving 5 bases between them. CDR3 sequence reads: CASSVDGNQPQHF. CDR3 coding DNA: TGTGCCAGCAGCGTAGACGGGAATCAGCCCCAGCATTTT.

This chain connects TRBV11-2 to TRBJ2-3; no reliable D call. This CDR3 spans 12 amino acids. Germline lookup yields CDR1 SGHAT and CDR2 FQNNGV. Trimming left V 0 bases short and J 7 bases short, with 5 bases between. The chain's CDR3 is CASSLEGYTQYF. The CDR3 region has the DNA TGTGCCAGCAGCTTAGAGGGCTATACGCAGTATTTT.

V and J are TRBV11-2 and TRBJ2-2, with 10 bases lining up with TRBD2. V lost 8 bases, J lost 0 bases, and 12 bases stayed unmatched. The CDR3 is 18 residues long. Germline V CDR1 and CDR2: SGHAT, FQNNGV. CDR3 loop: CASSNTVLAGANTGELFF. In DNA, the CDR3 is TGTGCCAGCTCCAACACCGTGCTAGCGGGGGCGAACACCGGGGAGCTGTTTTTT.

This clone turned up a few times. The rearrangement links TRBV27 to TRBJ1-5; D remains ambiguous. CDR3 size: 12 residues. Germline-derived CDR1 and CDR2 are MNHEY and SMNVEV (reference sequence). Trimming took 6 bases from V and 11 from J, leaving 14 bases between them. Here the CDR3 DNA reads TGTGCCAGCAGGGAGGCGGGCCGGGCCCAGCATTTT. Its translation is CASREAGRAQHF.

This clone was counted only a few times. The chain's CDR3 is CATGQSYREQYF. CDR3 nucleotides: TGTGCCACGGGACAGTCGTATCGCGAGCAGTACTTC. The V call is TRBV6-5, the J call TRBJ2-7; 7 bases are a match to TRBD1. The V gene end was trimmed by 10 bases and the J gene end by 6 bases; junction bases not matched to a gene: 9. The CDR3 spans 12 residues. In germline, CDR1 is MNHEY, CDR2 SVGAGI.

This chain joins TRBV18 and TRBJ2-6, with no clear D. From germline, CDR1 is KGHSH and CDR2 LQKENI. The CDR3 runs 17 residues. Between the trimmed V and J ends, which lost 0 bases and 1 base, there was a span of 10 bases. In nucleotides, the CDR3 is TGTGCCAGCTCACCACCAACAGCCCTTTCTGGGGCCAACGTCCTGACTTTC. Its translation: CASSPPTALSGANVLTF.

The rearrangement links TRBV19 to TRBJ1-4; possible D gene TRBD1, 6 bases. Trimming stripped 10 bases from V and 6 bases from J, with 12 bases between. This CDR3 comprises 12 residues. Germline-derived CDR1 and CDR2 are LNHDA and SQIVND (reference sequence). In nucleotides, the CDR3 is TGTGCCACGACAGGTTTGGATGAAAAACTGTTTTTT. It yields the protein CATTGLDEKLFF.

V is TRBV6-5 and J is TRBJ2-4; possibly TRBD2 for D (5 bases). Deletions cut 0 bases from V and 6 bases from J, with 12 bases between. The CDR3 spans 15 residues. The V gene's germline CDR1 is MNHEY and CDR2 SVGAGI. DNA of the CDR3: TGTGCCAGCAGTTACTCAAGGGAGATGTCAAACATTCAGTACTTC. Residues: CASSYSREMSNIQYF.

This clone was counted a few times. The genes are TRBV7-9 and TRBJ1-6, with a tentative D call TRBD1 (6 bases). V dropped 3 bases and J dropped 10 bases, with 16 bases sitting between them. The germline V gene encodes CDR1 SEHNR and CDR2 FQNEAQ (reference sequence). This CDR3 contains 15 residues. For the CDR3, the DNA is TGTGCCAGCAGCTTCACAGGGAACAGTCAATCACCCCTCCACTTT. Translation: CASSFTGNSQSPLHF.

This sequence joins TRBV23-1 and TRBJ2-1; no reliable D call. TRBV23-1 is classed as an ORF, of uncertain function. This CDR3 is 16 amino acids long. V was pared by 3 bases and J by 0 bases, with 12 bases between. For the CDR3, the DNA is TGCGCCAGCAGTCACCCAGGCATAAGCTCCTACAATGAGCAGTTCTTC. Its protein product is CASSHPGISSYNEQFF.

This clone was picked up one time. V usage is TRBV9 and J usage is TRBJ2-5, with 9 bases fitting TRBD2. The CDR3 extends over 15 amino acids. V trimming: 0 bases; J trimming: 5 bases; junction bases outside the gene matches: 5. Germline V gives CDR1 SGDLS, CDR2 YYNGEE. The DNA of the CDR3 is TGTGCCAGCAGCGTAGGTTCAAGCGGGGGGGAGACCCAGTACTTC. Its translation is CASSVGSSGGETQYF.

The chain combines TRBV5-1 with TRBJ2-2, with 8 bases aligning to TRBD1. J was trimmed by 1 base and V by 4 bases; bases with no gene match: 9. Germline CDR1 is SGHRS and CDR2 is YFSETQ. The CDR3 is made up of 17 amino acids. The chain's CDR3 is CASSPRQGPLNTGELFF. The CDR3 DNA is TGCGCCAGCAGCCCCCGACAGGGGCCATTGAACACCGGGGAGCTGTTTTTT. Variable domain in full (rest from reference TRBV5-1 and TRBJ2-2): KAGVTQTPRYLIKTRGQQVTLSCSPISGHRSVSWYQQTPGQGLQFLFEYFSETQRNKGNFPGRFSGRQFSNSRSEMNVSTLELGDSALYLCASSPRQGPLNTGELFFGEGSRLTVL.

J is TRBJ2-2 and V is TRBV4-1; 11 bases fit TRBD1. Germline CDR1 and CDR2: MGHRA and YSYEKL. This CDR3 is 14 amino acids long. With V trimmed by 5 bases and J by 6 bases, 2 bases remained unmatched. Here the CDR3 DNA reads TGCGCCAGCAGCTGGGACAGGGGGGCCGGGGAGCTGTTTTTT. This translates into CASSWDRGAGELFF.

V is TRBV5-6 and J is TRBJ2-7, with 7 bases fitting TRBD1. Germline assignment: CDR1 SGHDT and CDR2 YYEEEE. The CDR3 runs 15 residues. V gave up 6 bases and J gave up 5 bases; unmatched junction bases: 14. As DNA, the CDR3 is TGTGCCAGCATAACGTCGAACAGGGGATTCGACGAGCAGTACTTC. Its protein product is CASITSNRGFDEQYF. Combining the CDR3 with reference TRBV5-6 and TRBJ2-7 gives the whole variable domain DAGVTQSPTHLIKTRGQQVTLRCSPKSGHDTVSWYQQALGQGPQFIFQYYEEEERQRGNFPDRFSGHQFPNYSSELNVNALLLGDSALYLCASITSNRGFDEQYFGPGTRLTVT.

The chain couples TRBV5-4 to TRBJ2-3, with 10 bases matching TRBD2. The CDR3 has 15 amino acids. The junction had 4 bases not matched to a gene; V was cut back by 1 base and J by 5 bases. In germline, CDR1 is SGHNT, CDR2 YYREEE (reference sequence). The CDR3: CASSLSGRAGDTQYF. CDR3 sequence (DNA): TGTGCCAGCAGCTTGAGCGGGAGGGCGGGAGATACGCAGTATTTT.

This clone has just a few counts. CDR3 in amino acids: CASSQGQGAPGANVLTF. In nucleotides, the CDR3 is TGCGCCAGCAGCCAGGGACAGGGGGCGCCTGGGGCCAACGTCCTGACTTTC. The gene calls are TRBV5-1 and TRBJ2-6, with 12 positions matching TRBD1. Per germline, CDR1 SGHRS and CDR2 YFSETQ. Trimming cost V 4 bases and J 2 bases; bases outside gene matches: 4. The CDR3 is 17 residues long.

V and J are TRBV5-1 and TRBJ2-3; 7 nucleotides align to TRBD1. The CDR3 is made up of 14 amino acids. Germline CDR1 and CDR2: SGHRS and YFSETQ. Trimming removed 4 bases from V and 4 bases from J; junction bases left unmatched: 6. The chain's CDR3 is CASSKGQVPDTQYF. In nucleotides, the CDR3 is TGCGCCAGCAGCAAAGGACAGGTACCAGATACGCAGTATTTT.

The V call is TRBV28, the J call TRBJ1-1; D not certain. CDR3 length: 16 residues. Trimming pared 6 bases from V and 1 base from J, leaving 18 bases between. Germline V gene sequence: CDR1 MDHEN, CDR2 SYDVKM. This CDR3 is CASSRLWSRRNTEAFF. The CDR3 DNA reads TGTGCCAGCAGCCGCCTCTGGAGCCGAAGGAACACTGAAGCTTTCTTT.

The V and J genes are TRBV18 and TRBJ2-1; TRBD2 agrees at 8 bases. The CDR3 covers 15 residues. Germline-derived CDR1 and CDR2 are KGHSH and LQKENI. After removal of 6 bases from V and 4 bases from J, the junction contained 8 bases not matched to a gene. In nucleotides, the CDR3 is TGTGCCAGCTCTCTCACCGGGACTAGTTACAATGAGCAGTTCTTC. This codes for CASSLTGTSYNEQFF. The entire variable domain, with the rest obtained from reference TRBV18 and TRBJ2-1, is as follows: NAGVMQNPRHLVRRRGQEARLRCSPMKGHSHVYWYRQLPEEGLKFMVYLQKENIIDESGMPKERFSAEFPKEGPSILRIQQVVRGDSAAYFCASSLTGTSYNEQFFGPGTRLTVL.

The CDR3 region is CASSRDRAYEQYF. CDR3 DNA sequence: TGTGCCAGCAGCCGGGACAGAGCCTACGAGCAGTACTTC. V is TRBV2 and J is TRBJ2-7; 7 nucleotides agree with TRBD1. Trimming cost V 6 bases and J 2 bases; bases outside gene matches: 4. The CDR3 runs 13 residues. The germline V gene encodes CDR1 SNHLY and CDR2 FYNNEI. Combining the CDR3 with reference TRBV2 and TRBJ2-7 gives the whole variable domain EPEVTQTPSHQVTQMGQEVILRCVPISNHLYFYWYRQILGQKVEFLVSFYNNEISEKSEIFDDQFSVERPDGSNFTLKIRSTKLEDSAMYFCASSRDRAYEQYFGPGTRLTVT.